This T cell receptor beta chain was observed in a study of low-dose radiotherapy and immunotherapy resistance in tumors. The overall study: The patients were given nivolumab 240 mg every two weeks and ipilimumab 1 mg/kg every six weeks, through an intravenous route. Treatment included intravenous cyclophosphamide dosed at 200 mg/m2 every two weeks, one day before radiation and immunotherapy. Daily oral aspirin at 300 mg began on cycle 1 day 1 and lasted four cycles.

CDR3 size: 14 residues. Unmatched junction bases numbered 6, after V lost 4 bases and J lost 4 bases. The germline gives CDR1 LGHDT, CDR2 YNNKEL (reference sequence). TRAV- and TRBV-specific primers were used for first-strand cDNA, which covered alpha and beta chains. For amplifying TCRs, the PCR ran for about 22 cycles with Phusion, which was used together with a constant-region primer and the adapter on the V primers. TCRdb re-called the reads with MiXCR, one entry per CDR3 protein. The sample lists 70,000 to 95,000 distinct CDR3 sequences, 15% to 20% occurring once. The time point denotes: before trial treatment.

Here the sequenced sample was PBMCs, taken before treatment. This receptor was obtained from a male donor with prostate cancer. The chain joins TRBV3-1 to TRBJ1-1, with TRBD1 matching over 7 bases. This CDR3 is CASSRLGGLTEAFF. The CDR3 coding sequence is TGTGCCAGCAGCCGGCTAGGGGGCCTCACTGAAGCTTTCTTT. The full variable domain, rest sourced from reference TRBV3-1 and TRBJ1-1, is DTAVSQTPKYLVTQMGNDKSIKCEQNLGHDTMYWYKQDSKKFLKIMFSYNNKELIINETVPNRFSPKSPDKAHLNLHINSLELGDSAVYFCASSRLGGLTEAFFGQGTRLTVV.